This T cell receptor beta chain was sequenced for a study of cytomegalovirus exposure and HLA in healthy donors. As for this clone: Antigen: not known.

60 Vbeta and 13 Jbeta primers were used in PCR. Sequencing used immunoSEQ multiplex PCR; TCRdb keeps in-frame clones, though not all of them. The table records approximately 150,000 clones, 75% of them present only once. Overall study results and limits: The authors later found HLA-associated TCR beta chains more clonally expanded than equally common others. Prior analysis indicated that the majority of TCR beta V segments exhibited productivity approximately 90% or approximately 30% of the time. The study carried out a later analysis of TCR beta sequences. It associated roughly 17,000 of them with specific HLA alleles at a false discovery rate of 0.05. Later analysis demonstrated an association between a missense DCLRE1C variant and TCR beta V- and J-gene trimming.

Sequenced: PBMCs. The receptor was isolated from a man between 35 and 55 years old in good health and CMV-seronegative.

The CDR3 DNA sequence: TGTGCCAGCAGCTTGGTCAGGGTTCAAGGCTACACCTTC. This encodes CASSLVRVQGYTF. The rearrangement joins TRBV7-2 to TRBJ1-2; the D gene is possibly TRBD1 (5 bases). The V end lost 3 bases, the J end lost 8 bases, and 13 bases lay between the germline ends. Germline values: CDR1 SGHTA, CDR2 FQGNSA. The CDR3 has 13 residues.